These T cell receptor beta chains were read from a single sample in a study of blood T cells in healthy people across ages. Each CDR3 protein gets one entry after TCRdb re-called the 5' RACE reads with MiXCR. The repertoire holds approximately 800,000 distinct CDR3 sequences, with around a quarter as singletons. These records were also assigned to another study, of T cells of mothers and their children.

The sequencing input was blood. These receptors came from a boy younger than 18 in good health. The CDR3 runs from the conserved cysteine through the conserved F or W. The order of the fields is V gene, J gene, CDR3 protein.

TRBV6-1	TRBJ1-1	CASRGDRAYTEAFF
TRBV12-3/TRBV12-4	TRBJ1-6	CASSLGQGLSPLHF
TRBV5-1	TRBJ2-5	CASSRTATQETQYF
TRBV6-5	TRBJ2-2	CASSLLRTNTGELFF
TRBV20-1	TRBJ2-7	CSARDLSGRNYEQYF
TRBV29-1	TRBJ2-5	CSVEGTGGQMIKQYF
TRBV4-1	TRBJ2-7	CASSQGWAYEQYF
TRBV28	TRBJ2-7	CASSLMVPSYEQYF
TRBV12-3/TRBV12-4	TRBJ2-7	CASSWSSEQYF
TRBV20-1	TRBJ1-5	CSAITRTGGDQPQHF
TRBV20-1	TRBJ2-3	CSALSLRRPEGNTDTQYF
TRBV20-1	TRBJ1-5	CSAKEGPRRPNQPQHF
TRBV29-1	TRBJ2-3	CSVDRRGRDTQYF
TRBV5-4	TRBJ1-6	CASKDASSYNSPLHF
TRBV20-1	TRBJ1-4	CSARRRRATNEKLFF
TRBV10-1	NA	CASSRDTGLQETQYF
TRBV7-3	TRBJ1-1	CASFVGGTSTEAFF
TRBV7-6	TRBJ2-5	CASSGPGVQETQYF
TRBV6-2/TRBV6-3	TRBJ2-7	CASSYDRDTYEQYF
TRBV12-3/TRBV12-4	TRBJ2-1	CASTGGGGGSYNEQFF
TRBV6-2/TRBV6-3	TRBJ2-2	CASSREGGGNTGELFF
TRBV27	TRBJ2-6	CASSIQGSGANELTF
TRBV25-1	TRBJ1-1	CASTPGGRNTEAFF
TRBV14	TRBJ2-7	CASSIQRGSYEQYF
TRBV5-1	TRBJ2-3	CASSPWGGRTDTQYF
TRBV7-3	TRBJ2-4	CASSLGRGKNIQYF
TRBV7-2	TRBJ2-4	CASSPLGGLAGDRGYIQYF
TRBV12-3/TRBV12-4	TRBJ2-7	CASSVAGGSYEQYF
TRBV5-1	TRBJ2-5	CASSLSRAGGETQYF
TRBV20-1	TRBJ2-5	CSAQEGRASSRETQYF
TRBV18	TRBJ2-5	CASSPGSKEEFF
TRBV12-3/TRBV12-4	TRBJ2-5	CASRPTTASGRETQYF
TRBV5-1	TRBJ1-3	CASSLAGQGGNTIYF
TRBV6-5	TRBJ2-4	CASRATRIAKNIQYF
TRBV14	TRBJ2-4	CASSQSVNIQYF
TRBV20-1	TRBJ1-4	CSARDNQAGEKLFF
TRBV7-3	TRBJ1-6	CASSLTLESPLHF
TRBV18	TRBJ1-1	CASSPKTVNTEAFF
TRBV12-3/TRBV12-4	TRBJ2-4	CASSLGTGGDIQYF
TRBV5-5	TRBJ2-2	CASSFYQGPGTGELFF
TRBV27	NA	CASSLNPGTHEQYF
TRBV2	TRBJ1-6	CATQPDLGNSPLHF
TRBV6-5	TRBJ1-4	CASSYSSTNEKLFF
TRBV5-1	TRBJ1-5	CASSLGDGNQPQHF
TRBV6-5	TRBJ2-5	CASSYSSSGGEETQYF
TRBV11-2	TRBJ1-2	CASSLWTGLSGGYTF
TRBV6-5	TRBJ2-5	CASSTSTGELETQYF